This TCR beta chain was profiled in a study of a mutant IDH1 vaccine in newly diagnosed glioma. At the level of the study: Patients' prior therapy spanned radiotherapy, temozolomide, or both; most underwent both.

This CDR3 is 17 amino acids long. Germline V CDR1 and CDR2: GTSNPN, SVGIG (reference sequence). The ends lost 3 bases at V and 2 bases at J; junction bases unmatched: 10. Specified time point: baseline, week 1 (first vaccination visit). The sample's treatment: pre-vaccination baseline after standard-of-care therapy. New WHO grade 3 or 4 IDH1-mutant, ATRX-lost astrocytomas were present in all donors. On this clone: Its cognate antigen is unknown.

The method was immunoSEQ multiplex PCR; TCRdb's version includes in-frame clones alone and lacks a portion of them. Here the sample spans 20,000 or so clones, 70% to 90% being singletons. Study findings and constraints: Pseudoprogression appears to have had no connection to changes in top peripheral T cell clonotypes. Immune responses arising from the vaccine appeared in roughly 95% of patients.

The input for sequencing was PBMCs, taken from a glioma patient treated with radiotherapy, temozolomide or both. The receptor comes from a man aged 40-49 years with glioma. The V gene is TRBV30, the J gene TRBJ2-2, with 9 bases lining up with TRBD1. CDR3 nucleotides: TGTGCCTGGAGGACCCCGGGACAGGGAACCAACACCGGGGAGCTGTTTTTT. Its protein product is CAWRTPGQGTNTGELFF.